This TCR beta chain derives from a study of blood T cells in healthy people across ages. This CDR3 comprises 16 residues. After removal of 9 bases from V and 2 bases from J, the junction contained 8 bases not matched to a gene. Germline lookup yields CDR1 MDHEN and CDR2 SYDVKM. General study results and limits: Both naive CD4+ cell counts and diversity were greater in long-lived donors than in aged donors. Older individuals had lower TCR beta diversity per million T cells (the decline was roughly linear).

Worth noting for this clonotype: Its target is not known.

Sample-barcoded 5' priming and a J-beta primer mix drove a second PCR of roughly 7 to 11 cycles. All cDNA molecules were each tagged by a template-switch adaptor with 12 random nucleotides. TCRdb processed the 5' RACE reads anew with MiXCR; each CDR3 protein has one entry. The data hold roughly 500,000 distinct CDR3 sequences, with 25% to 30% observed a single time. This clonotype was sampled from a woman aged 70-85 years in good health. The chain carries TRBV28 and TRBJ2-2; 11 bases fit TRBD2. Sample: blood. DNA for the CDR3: TGTGCCAGTCAGGGGACTAGCGGTTCTAACACCGGGGAGCTGTTTTTT. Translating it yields CASQGTSGSNTGELFF. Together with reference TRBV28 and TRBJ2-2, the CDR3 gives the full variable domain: DVKVTQSSRYLVKRTGEKVFLECVQDMDHENMFWYRQDPGLGLRLIYFSYDVKMKEKGDIPEGYSVSREKKERFSLILESASTNQTSMYLCASQGTSGSNTGELFFGEGSRLTVL.